The clone carrying this TCR beta chain was detected only a few times. What it binds is unknown. TCRdb re-analysed the reads in MiXCR, keeping a single row per CDR3 protein. Of about 600,000 distinct CDR3 sequences in the sample, 20% to 25% were seen once. The data belong to a study of T cell repertoires in cytomegalovirus infection. Study overall: Public TCR beta signatures were indicative of both CMV infection and a matching HLA type.

General study points: Cumulative frequency of public TCR beta families picked out carriers of CMV plus the relevant HLA. In two of eight donors, the top clonotype was HLA-C-restricted CMV-specific.

Trimming removed 8 bases at V and 0 bases at J, with 20 bases between. The CDR3 spans 18 residues. CDR1 is MNHEY and CDR2 is SVGEGT in the germline V gene. The origin of this receptor is a human donor in good health (CMV status not recorded). Some clones in this sample may be carry-over from other donors' samples. The chain recombines TRBV6-2 or TRBV6-3 with TRBJ1-6; TRBD1 is a possible D gene (6 bases). The specimen sequenced was CD8+ T cells from PBMCs. Written as DNA, the CDR3 is TGTGCCAGCCTCCCCGGGACATACCGAAGCTCCTATAATTCACCCCTCCACTTT. This translates into CASLPGTYRSSYNSPLHF.